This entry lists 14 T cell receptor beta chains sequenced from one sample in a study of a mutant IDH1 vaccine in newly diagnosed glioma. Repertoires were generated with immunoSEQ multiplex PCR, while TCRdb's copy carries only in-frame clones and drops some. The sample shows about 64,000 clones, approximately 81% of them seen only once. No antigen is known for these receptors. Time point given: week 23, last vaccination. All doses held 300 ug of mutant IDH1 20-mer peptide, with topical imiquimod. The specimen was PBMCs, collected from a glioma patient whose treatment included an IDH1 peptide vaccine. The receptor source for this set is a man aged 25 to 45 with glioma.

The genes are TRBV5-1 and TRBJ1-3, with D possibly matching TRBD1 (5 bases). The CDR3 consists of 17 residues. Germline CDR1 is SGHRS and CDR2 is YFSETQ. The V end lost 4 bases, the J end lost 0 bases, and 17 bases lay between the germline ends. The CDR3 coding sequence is TGCGCCAGCAGCCCCGAGGGACGCCGAAGCTCTGGAAACACCATATATTTT. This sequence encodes CASSPEGRRSSGNTIYF.

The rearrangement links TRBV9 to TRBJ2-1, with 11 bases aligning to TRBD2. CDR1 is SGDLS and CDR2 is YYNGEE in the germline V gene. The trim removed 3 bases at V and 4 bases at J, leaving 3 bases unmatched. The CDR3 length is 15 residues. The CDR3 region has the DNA TGTGCCAGCAGCGCTCTAGCGGGGGGTTACAATGAGCAGTTCTTC. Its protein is CASSALAGGYNEQFF.

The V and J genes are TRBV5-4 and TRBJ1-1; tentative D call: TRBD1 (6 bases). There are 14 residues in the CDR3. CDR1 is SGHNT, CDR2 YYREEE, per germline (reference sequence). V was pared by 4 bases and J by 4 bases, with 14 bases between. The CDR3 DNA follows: TGTGCCAGCAGCCTACAGGGAGGAGGCACTGAAGCTTTCTTT. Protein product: CASSLQGGGTEAFF.

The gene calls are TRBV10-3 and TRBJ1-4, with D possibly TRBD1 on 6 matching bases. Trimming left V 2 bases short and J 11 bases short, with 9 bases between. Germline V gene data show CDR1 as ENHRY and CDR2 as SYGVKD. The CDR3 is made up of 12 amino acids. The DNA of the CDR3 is TGTGCCATCAGTGAGGGAGGGGGGAAACTGTTTTTT. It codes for CAISEGGGKLFF.

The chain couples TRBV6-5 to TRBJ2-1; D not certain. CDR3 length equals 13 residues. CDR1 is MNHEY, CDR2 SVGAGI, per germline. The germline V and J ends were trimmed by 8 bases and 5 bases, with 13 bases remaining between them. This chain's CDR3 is CASGVDRDNEQFF. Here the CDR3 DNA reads TGTGCCAGCGGTGTAGATAGAGACAATGAGCAGTTCTTC.

The CDR3 nucleotides read TGCGCCAGCAGCTTGGAGAAGGGTGCGTTTGGCTACACCTTC. Protein sequence: CASSLEKGAFGYTF. The rearrangement joins TRBV5-1 to TRBJ1-2, with D hard to call. CDR1 SGHRS and CDR2 YFSETQ come from the germline V gene. V was pared by 0 bases and J by 7 bases, with 13 bases between. The CDR3 length is 14 residues.

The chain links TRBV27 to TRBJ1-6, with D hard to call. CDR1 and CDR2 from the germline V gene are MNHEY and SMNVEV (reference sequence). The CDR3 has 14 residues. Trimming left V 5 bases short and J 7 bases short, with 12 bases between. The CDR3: CASSPGPGNSPLHF. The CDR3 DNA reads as TGTGCCAGCAGTCCGGGCCCGGGGAATTCACCCCTCCACTTT.

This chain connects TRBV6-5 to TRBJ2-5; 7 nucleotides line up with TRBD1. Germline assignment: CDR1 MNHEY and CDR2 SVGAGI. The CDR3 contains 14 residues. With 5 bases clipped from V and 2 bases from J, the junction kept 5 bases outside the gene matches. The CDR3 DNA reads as TGTGCCAGCAGTGGACAGGAGACTCAAGAGACCCAGTACTTC. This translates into CASSGQETQETQYF.

CDR3 loop: CASRGGGLSGNTIYF. The CDR3 nucleotides read TGTGCCAGCAGAGGGGGGGGCCTCTCTGGAAACACCATATATTTT. The rearrangement links TRBV5-6 to TRBJ1-3; D might be TRBD1 (6 bases). Looked up from germline, CDR1 is SGHDT and CDR2 is YYEEEE. V was pared by 5 bases and J by 0 bases, with 12 bases between. The CDR3 length is 15 residues.

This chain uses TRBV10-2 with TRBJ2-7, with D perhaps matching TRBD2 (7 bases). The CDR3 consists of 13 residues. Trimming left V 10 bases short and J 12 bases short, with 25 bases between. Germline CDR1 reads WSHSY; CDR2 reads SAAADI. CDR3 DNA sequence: TGCGCCACGAACGCGGGGGCCGGCGATTATCTGTACTTC. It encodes CATNAGAGDYLYF.

CDR3 sequence reads: CASSVTLYPGQPQHF. In DNA, the CDR3 is TGTGCCAGCAGTGTTACCCTATACCCTGGCCAGCCCCAGCATTTT. The V gene is TRBV27, the J gene TRBJ1-5, with no clear D. The V gene's germline CDR1 is MNHEY and CDR2 SMNVEV (reference sequence). Trimming took off 5 bases at V and 7 bases at J, with 18 bases between the two ends. The CDR3 runs 15 residues.

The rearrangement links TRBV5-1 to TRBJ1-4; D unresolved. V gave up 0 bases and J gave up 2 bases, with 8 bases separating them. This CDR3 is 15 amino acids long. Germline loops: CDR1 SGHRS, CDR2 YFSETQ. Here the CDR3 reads CASSLGITTNEKLFF. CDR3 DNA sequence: TGCGCCAGCAGCTTGGGGATAACGACTAATGAAAAACTGTTTTTT. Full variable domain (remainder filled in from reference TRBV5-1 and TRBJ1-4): KAGVTQTPRYLIKTRGQQVTLSCSPISGHRSVSWYQQTPGQGLQFLFEYFSETQRNKGNFPGRFSGRQFSNSRSEMNVSTLELGDSALYLCASSLGITTNEKLFFGSGTQLSVL.

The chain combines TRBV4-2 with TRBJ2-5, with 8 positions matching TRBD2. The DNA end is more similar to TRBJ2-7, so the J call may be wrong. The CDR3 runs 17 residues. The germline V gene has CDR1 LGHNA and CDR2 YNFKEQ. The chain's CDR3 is CASSQDPGGGASYEQYF. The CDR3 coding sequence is TGTGCCAGCAGCCAAGATCCGGGGGGGGGAGCCTCCTACGAGCAGTACTTC.

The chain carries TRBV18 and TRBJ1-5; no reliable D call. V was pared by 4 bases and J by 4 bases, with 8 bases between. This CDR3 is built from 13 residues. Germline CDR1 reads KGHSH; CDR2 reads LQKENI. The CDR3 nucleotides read TGTGCCAGCTCACGGCAGGCTAATCAGCCCCAGCATTTT. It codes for CASSRQANQPQHF.